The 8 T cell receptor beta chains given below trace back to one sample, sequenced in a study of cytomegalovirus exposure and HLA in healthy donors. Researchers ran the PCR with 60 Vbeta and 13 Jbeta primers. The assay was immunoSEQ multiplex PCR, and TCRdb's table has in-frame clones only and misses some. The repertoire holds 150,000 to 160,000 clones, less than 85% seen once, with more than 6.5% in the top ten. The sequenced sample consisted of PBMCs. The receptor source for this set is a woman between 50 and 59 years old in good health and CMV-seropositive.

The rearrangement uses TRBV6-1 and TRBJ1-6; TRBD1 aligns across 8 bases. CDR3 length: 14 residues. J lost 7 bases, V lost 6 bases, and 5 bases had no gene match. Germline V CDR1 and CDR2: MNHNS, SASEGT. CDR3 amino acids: CASSLGTGNSPLHF. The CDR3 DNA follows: TGTGCCAGCAGCCTCGGGACAGGAAATTCACCCCTCCACTTT.

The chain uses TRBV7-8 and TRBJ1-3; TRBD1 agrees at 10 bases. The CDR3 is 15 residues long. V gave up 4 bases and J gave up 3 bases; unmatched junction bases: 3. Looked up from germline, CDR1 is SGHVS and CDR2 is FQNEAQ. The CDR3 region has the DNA TGTGCCAGCAGCTCGGGACAGGGGTTTGGAAACACCATATATTTT. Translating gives CASSSGQGFGNTIYF.

CDR3 nucleotide sequence: TGTGCCAGCAGTTACTCAGGGGGCACTAATGAAAAACTGTTTTTT. As protein: CASSYSGGTNEKLFF. The chain links TRBV6-5 to TRBJ1-4; TRBD1 matches at 7 bases. Trimming removed 0 bases from V and 2 bases from J; junction bases left unmatched: 0. Germline loops: CDR1 MNHEY, CDR2 SVGAGI. This CDR3 is 15 amino acids long.

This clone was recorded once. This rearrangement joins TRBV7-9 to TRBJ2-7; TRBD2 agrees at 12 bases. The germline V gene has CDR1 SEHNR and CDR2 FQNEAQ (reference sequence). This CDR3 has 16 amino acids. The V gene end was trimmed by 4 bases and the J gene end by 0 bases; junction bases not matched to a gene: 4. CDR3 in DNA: TGTGCCAGCAGCTCCGGACTAGCGGGGAGCTCCTACGAGCAGTACTTC. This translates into CASSSGLAGSSYEQYF.

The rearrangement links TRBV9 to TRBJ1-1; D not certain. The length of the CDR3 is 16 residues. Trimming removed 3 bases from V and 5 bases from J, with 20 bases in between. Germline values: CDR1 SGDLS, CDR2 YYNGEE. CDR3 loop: CASSGRASEGGTEAFF. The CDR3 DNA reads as TGTGCCAGCAGCGGGCGGGCTTCGGAGGGAGGTACTGAAGCTTTCTTT.

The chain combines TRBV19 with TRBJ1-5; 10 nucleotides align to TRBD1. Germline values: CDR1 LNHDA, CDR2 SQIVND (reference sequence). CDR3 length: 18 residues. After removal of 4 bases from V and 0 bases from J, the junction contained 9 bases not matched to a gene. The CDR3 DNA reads TGTGCCAGTAGTAGGGGACAGGGGAAGTTGGATAGCAATCAGCCCCAGCATTTT. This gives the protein CASSRGQGKLDSNQPQHF. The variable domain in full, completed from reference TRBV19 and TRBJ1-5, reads DGGITQSPKYLFRKEGQNVTLSCEQNLNHDAMYWYRQDPGQGLRLIYYSQIVNDFQKGDIAEGYSVSREKKESFPLTVTSAQKNPTAFYLCASSRGQGKLDSNQPQHFGDGTRLSIL.

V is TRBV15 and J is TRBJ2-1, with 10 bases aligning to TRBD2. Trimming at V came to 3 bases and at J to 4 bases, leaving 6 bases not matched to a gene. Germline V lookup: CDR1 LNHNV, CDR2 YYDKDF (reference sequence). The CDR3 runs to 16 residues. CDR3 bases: TGTGCCACCAGCAGGGAGTTAGCGGGGGGTTACAATGAGCAGTTCTTC. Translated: CATSRELAGGYNEQFF.

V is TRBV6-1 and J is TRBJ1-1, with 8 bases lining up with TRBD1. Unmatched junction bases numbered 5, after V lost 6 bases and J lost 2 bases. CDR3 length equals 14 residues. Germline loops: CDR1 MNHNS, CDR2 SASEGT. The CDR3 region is CASRAGTGNTEAFF. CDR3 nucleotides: TGTGCCAGCAGGGCCGGGACAGGAAACACTGAAGCTTTCTTT.